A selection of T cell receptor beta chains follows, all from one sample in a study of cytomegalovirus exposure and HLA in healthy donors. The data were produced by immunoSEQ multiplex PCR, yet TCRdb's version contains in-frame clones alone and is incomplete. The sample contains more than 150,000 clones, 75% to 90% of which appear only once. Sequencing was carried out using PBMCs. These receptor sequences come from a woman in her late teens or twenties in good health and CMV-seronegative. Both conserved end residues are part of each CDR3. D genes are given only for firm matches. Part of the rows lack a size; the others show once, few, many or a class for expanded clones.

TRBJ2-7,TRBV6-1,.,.,CASSEKGPYEQYF,TGTGCCAGCAGTGAAAAGGGGCCCTACGAGCAGTACTTC
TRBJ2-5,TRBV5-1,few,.,CASSGGQGGETQYF,TGCGCCAGCAGCGGCGGACAGGGAGGGGAGACCCAGTACTTC
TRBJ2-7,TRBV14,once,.,CASSRGDEQYF,TGTGCCAGCAGCCGGGGCGACGAGCAGTACTTC
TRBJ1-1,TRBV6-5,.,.,CASSYGGAEAFF,TGTGCCAGCAGTTACGGGGGGGCCGAAGCTTTCTTT
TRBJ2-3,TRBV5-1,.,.,CASSHAGLSTDTQYF,TGCGCCAGCAGCCACGCGGGACTCAGCACAGATACGCAGTATTTT
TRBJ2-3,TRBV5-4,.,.,CASSLAAGGTDTQYF,TGTGCCAGCAGCTTGGCCGCAGGGGGCACAGATACGCAGTATTTT
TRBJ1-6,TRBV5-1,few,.,CASSLRYGQLNSPLHF,TGCGCCAGCAGCCTACGTTACGGACAGCTAAATTCACCCCTCCACTTT
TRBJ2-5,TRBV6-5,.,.,CASSFRPAGWQETQYF,TGTGCCAGCAGTTTCCGTCCGGCGGGATGGCAAGAGACCCAGTACTTC
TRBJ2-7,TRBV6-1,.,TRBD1,CASRGQGVYEQYF,TGTGCCAGCAGGGGACAGGGGGTCTACGAGCAGTACTTC
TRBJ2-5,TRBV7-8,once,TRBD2,CASSSGTSGRETQYF,TGTGCCAGCAGCTCTGGGACTAGCGGGAGGGAGACCCAGTACTTC
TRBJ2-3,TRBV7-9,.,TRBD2,CASSLLDSGGKNTQYF,TGTGCCAGCAGCCTATTGGATAGCGGGGGGAAGAATACGCAGTATTTT
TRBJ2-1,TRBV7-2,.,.,CASSSPSPDEQFF,TGTGCCAGCAGCTCGCCGAGCCCGGATGAGCAGTTCTTC
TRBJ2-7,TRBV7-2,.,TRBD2,CASSLAGLGVYEQYF,TGTGCCAGCAGCTTAGCAGGACTAGGAGTCTACGAGCAGTACTTC
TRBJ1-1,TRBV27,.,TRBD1,CASSADNRDRGRAFF,TGTGCCAGCAGTGCAGACAACCGGGACAGAGGCCGAGCTTTCTTT
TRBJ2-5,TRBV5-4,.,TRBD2,CASSPFAGGPTETQYF,TGTGCCAGCAGCCCATTCGCGGGAGGGCCCACGGAGACCCAGTACTTC
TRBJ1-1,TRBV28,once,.,CASRGGQGSNEAFF,TGTGCCAGCAGGGGGGGGCAGGGTAGTAATGAAGCTTTCTTT
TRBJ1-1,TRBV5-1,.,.,CASSYWTDLNTEAFF,TGCGCCAGCAGCTATTGGACAGATTTGAACACTGAAGCTTTCTTT
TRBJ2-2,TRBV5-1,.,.,CASSPSPVGVTKGTGELFF,TGCGCCAGCAGCCCGAGCCCGGTCGGGGTGACTAAGGGCACCGGGGAGCTGTTTTTT
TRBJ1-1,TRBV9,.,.,CASSPQGLHTEAFF,TGTGCCAGCAGCCCCCAGGGTCTTCACACTGAAGCTTTCTTT
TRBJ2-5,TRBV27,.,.,CASSLLIDQETQYF,TGTGCCAGCAGTTTATTGATAGACCAAGAGACCCAGTACTTC